A selection of T cell receptor beta chains follows, all from one sample in a study of OX40 agonist ivuxolimab in advanced cancers. Generated by immunoSEQ multiplex PCR, the TCRdb table keeps only in-frame clones and is missing some. The sample shows 65,000 to 85,000 clones, around 84% of them seen only once. Sequencing used CD4+ or CD8+ T cells sorted from blood, obtained in a trial of the OX40 agonist ivuxolimab. The receptors were sampled from an adult with an advanced solid tumor such as melanoma, head and neck, liver or kidney cancer. CDR3s include the opening cysteine and the closing phenylalanine or tryptophan. The order of the fields is V gene, J gene, CDR3 protein.

V: TRBV28; J: TRBJ1-1; CDR3: CASRWTTNTEAFF
V: TRBV5-1; J: TRBJ2-2; CDR3: CASRSSGGTNTGELFF
V: TRBV5-1; J: TRBJ1-1; CDR3: CASSWTALNTEAFF
V: TRBV7-9; J: TRBJ2-5; CDR3: CASSLAFTGAETQYF
V: TRBV5-4; J: TRBJ1-5; CDR3: CASSLNREKGPQHF
V: TRBV5-1; J: TRBJ2-1; CDR3: CASSPGTGGPYNEQFF
V: TRBV7-6; J: TRBJ2-5; CDR3: CASSAGLAQETQYF
V: TRBV7-9; J: TRBJ2-5; CDR3: CASSQGLAGPPQYF
V: TRBV2; J: TRBJ1-6; CDR3: CASSGPRRSDNSPLHF
V: TRBV30; J: TRBJ2-5; CDR3: CAWSPPGIKETQYF
V: TRBV1; J: TRBJ2-7; CDR3: CTSSQAPRSSYEQYF
V: TRBV5-1; J: TRBJ2-7; CDR3: CASSTSGTAYEQYF
V: TRBV4-2; J: TRBJ2-7; CDR3: CASSQVTGDEQYF
V: TRBV18; J: TRBJ2-3; CDR3: CASSPPVNTDTQYF
V: TRBV28; J: TRBJ2-5; CDR3: CASSSSERTGETQYF
V: TRBV7-8; J: TRBJ1-1; CDR3: CASSLLTGDTEAFF
V: TRBV11-2; J: TRBJ1-2; CDR3: CASSPYTGPRYTF
V: TRBV5-4; J: TRBJ1-1; CDR3: CASSLGERNTEAFF
V: TRBV19; J: TRBJ2-5; CDR3: CASSIKLGTDEQYF
V: TRBV5-1; J: TRBJ1-1; CDR3: CASSPGDLGTEAFF
V: TRBV18; J: TRBJ1-6; CDR3: CASSQFGTVGSPLHF
V: TRBV7-2; J: TRBJ2-3; CDR3: CASSPGTSPDTQYF
V: TRBV9; J: TRBJ2-1; CDR3: CASSVGSGAYNEQFF
V: TRBV14; J: TRBJ2-7; CDR3: CASSQGGSPYYEQYF
V: TRBV5-6; J: TRBJ2-3; CDR3: CASSHSPGTSGGIDTQYF
V: TRBV19; J: TRBJ2-6; CDR3: CASSIRVAGANVLTF
V: TRBV2; J: TRBJ2-2; CDR3: CASSDRTGSTGELFF
V: TRBV7-7; J: TRBJ2-7; CDR3: CASSLSASGDYEQYF
V: TRBV18; J: TRBJ2-1; CDR3: CASSPGQGHEQFF
V: TRBV5-4; J: TRBJ2-3; CDR3: CASSLRGRTRLETDTQYF
V: TRBV9; J: TRBJ1-2; CDR3: CASSGTGTRHDGYTF
V: TRBV6-4; J: TRBJ2-3; CDR3: CASSDSFPSGSVPDTQYF
V: TRBV30; J: TRBJ1-1; CDR3: CAWKGRNEAFF
V: TRBV6-5; J: TRBJ1-1; CDR3: CASSYSRQGWDTEAFF
V: TRBV30; J: TRBJ2-1; CDR3: CAWSTGTSGGANEQFF
V: TRBV20-1; J: TRBJ2-1; CDR3: CSVPRLNEQFF
V: TRBV27; J: TRBJ1-2; CDR3: CASSRTESGYGYTF
V: TRBV6-5; J: TRBJ1-1; CDR3: CASSYTRQGEAFF
V: TRBV6-6; J: TRBJ2-5; CDR3: CASSTRETQYF
V: TRBV7-9; J: TRBJ2-2; CDR3: CASSLERGRAGELFF
V: TRBV10-2; J: TRBJ2-1; CDR3: CASSEYGSGSSYNEQFF
V: TRBV6-1; J: TRBJ1-2; CDR3: CASSEPHAGGFGYTF
V: TRBV11-2; J: TRBJ2-7; CDR3: CASSPDRGHSYEQYF
V: TRBV7-3; J: TRBJ2-7; CDR3: CASSSRRITSYEQYF
V: TRBV5-1; J: TRBJ2-1; CDR3: CASSLDTGDNEQFF
V: TRBV5-1; J: TRBJ2-1; CDR3: CASSWPRDYDNEQFF
V: TRBV21-1; J: TRBJ2-3; CDR3: CASSPRTQGARATDTQYF
V: TRBV11-2; J: TRBJ1-1; CDR3: CASSSITTGEAFF
V: TRBV14; J: TRBJ1-6; CDR3: CASSQQGYNSPLHF
V: TRBV6-6; J: TRBJ2-5; CDR3: CASGIAGHQETQYF
V: TRBV19; J: TRBJ2-4; CDR3: CASSLEGGNIQYF